The TCR beta chain described here comes from a study of PD-1 blockade in classical Hodgkin lymphoma. Whole-study findings and limits: Although disease activity or prior therapy may be involved, causes of the repertoire differences remain undefined. A significant rise in TCR diversity was seen by C4D1 for CD4+ cells but not for CD8+ cells. Relapsed/refractory patients reportedly had lower baseline diversity than newly diagnosed patients.

Following autologous stem cell transplantation, relapse occurred in every patient, and exposure to brentuximab vedotin varied. Relapsed/refractory classical Hodgkin lymphoma patients had complete, partial or progressive responses. The repertoire was sequenced with immunoSEQ multiplex PCR; TCRdb's copy has only in-frame clones and lacks some. The table lists 6,000 to 6,500 clones, approximately 77% of them singletons. With respect to this clone: No antigen is known for it.

Germline V lookup: CDR1 SNHLY, CDR2 FYNNEI. The V end lost 3 bases, the J end lost 12 bases, and 12 bases lay between the germline ends. This CDR3 contains 12 residues. This chain joins TRBV2 and TRBJ2-1; no reliable D call. The sample was peripheral blood mononuclear cells (PBMCs), taken at baseline. The receptor was derived from a human donor with classical Hodgkin lymphoma. The CDR3, as DNA: TGTGCCAGCAGTGAGCCCCCTCTGGCGCAGTTCTTC. This translates into CASSEPPLAQFF.